The subject of this entry is one T cell receptor (beta chain). This sample stems from a study of blood T cell repertoires in COVID-19. Turning to the study itself: Sources were T cells, B-cell-depleted T cells, or PBMCs; the material itself was cDNA or gDNA.

Only in-frame clones appear in the TCRdb table, and some are missing; sequencing was by immunoSEQ multiplex PCR. Of over 150,000 clones in the sample, approximately 78% were seen once. Trimming stripped 3 bases from V and 3 bases from J, with 9 bases between. The length of the CDR3 is 13 residues. Germline V lookup: CDR1 SNHLY, CDR2 FYNNEI. Two negative PCRs, clearance, or symptom resolution characterized the recovered Cohort 3 donors. The TCR originated in a woman in her 50s who had recovered from COVID-19. The gene calls are TRBV2 and TRBJ2-7; D unclear. Sequencing was carried out using PBMCs or T cells enriched from blood (not recorded which). In nucleotides, the CDR3 is TGTGCCAGCAGTGAGTTGCGGAGCTACGAGCAGTACTTC. Amino acids: CASSELRSYEQYF.